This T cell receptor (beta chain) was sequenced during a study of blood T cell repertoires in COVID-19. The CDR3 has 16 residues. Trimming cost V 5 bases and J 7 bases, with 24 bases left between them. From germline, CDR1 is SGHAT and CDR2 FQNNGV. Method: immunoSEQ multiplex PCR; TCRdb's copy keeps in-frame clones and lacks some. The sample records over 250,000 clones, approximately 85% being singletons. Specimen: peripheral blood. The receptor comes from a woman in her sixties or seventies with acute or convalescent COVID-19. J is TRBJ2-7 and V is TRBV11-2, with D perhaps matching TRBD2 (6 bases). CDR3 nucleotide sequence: TGTGCCAGCAGCGTCCTTAAACTAGGGAGGAGAGGAGAGCAGTACTTC. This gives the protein CASSVLKLGRRGEQYF.